Each of the 27 T cell receptor beta chains below was sequenced from the same sample in a study of shared clonotypes between healthy human individuals. Only in-frame clones appear in the TCRdb table, and some are missing; sequencing was by immunoSEQ multiplex PCR. Of 550,000 to 700,000 clones in the sample, 60% to 75% were seen once. The sequenced material came from memory CD4+ T cells sorted from blood. Stated subset: CD45RA-negative fraction. Every receptor here comes from a woman aged 30 to 39 in good health.

The V gene is TRBV7-9, the J gene TRBJ2-3; unclear D gene. The ends were cut back, 4 bases at V and 6 bases at J, with 8 bases in the middle. This CDR3 contains 12 residues. The V gene's germline CDR1 is SEHNR and CDR2 FQNEAQ (reference sequence). The CDR3 region has the DNA TGTGCCAGCAGCTCCGCAGAGGATACGCAGTATTTT. Amino acid sequence: CASSSAEDTQYF.

The chain has TRBV5-1 and TRBJ2-7, with TRBD1 as a possible D gene (6 bases). Trimming left V 2 bases short and J 7 bases short, with 13 bases between. The CDR3 is 13 amino acids. Germline CDR1 and CDR2: SGHRS and YFSETQ. CDR3 protein: CASSFIHRVEQYF. Written as DNA, the CDR3 is TGCGCCAGCAGCTTCATTCACAGGGTTGAGCAGTACTTC. The whole variable domain, remainder taken from reference TRBV5-1 and TRBJ2-7, is KAGVTQTPRYLIKTRGQQVTLSCSPISGHRSVSWYQQTPGQGLQFLFEYFSETQRNKGNFPGRFSGRQFSNSRSEMNVSTLELGDSALYLCASSFIHRVEQYFGPGTRLTVT.

The genes are TRBV7-6 and TRBJ2-3; no clear D gene. Trimming removed 1 base from V and 2 bases from J, with 10 bases in between. This CDR3 has 15 residues. CDR1 is SGHVS and CDR2 is FNYEAQ in the germline V gene. The CDR3 region is CASSLGPGFTDTQYF. CDR3 DNA: TGTGCCAGCAGCTTAGGTCCCGGGTTCACAGATACGCAGTATTTT.

This clone was counted a few times. This chain links TRBV5-5 with TRBJ2-5, with TRBD1 identical over 10 bases. The trim removed 4 bases at V and 2 bases at J, leaving 5 bases unmatched. Per the germline V gene, CDR1 is SGHKS and CDR2 is YYEKEE (reference sequence). The CDR3 has 15 residues. The CDR3 region has the DNA TGTGCCAGCAGCATGGGACAGGGGTGGCAAGAGACCCAGTACTTC. Amino acid sequence: CASSMGQGWQETQYF.

V gene TRBV5-1 combines with J gene TRBJ1-1; TRBD1 agrees at 7 bases. CDR1 is SGHRS and CDR2 is YFSETQ in the germline V gene. V lost 4 bases, J lost 4 bases, and 7 bases stayed unmatched. CDR3 length: 14 amino acids. Here the CDR3 DNA reads TGCGCCAGCAGCAAAGGGGGCTCTGGCACTGAAGCTTTCTTT. Encoded protein: CASSKGGSGTEAFF.

V usage is TRBV7-3 and J usage is TRBJ2-3, with D perhaps assigned TRBD1 or TRBD2 (5 bases each). CDR1 and CDR2 from the germline V gene are SGHTA and FQGTGA. The V and J ends lost 4 bases and 3 bases respectively, with 20 bases between them. The CDR3 covers 17 residues. The CDR3 DNA follows: TGTGCCAGCAGCTCCCTCCCCCCAGGGAGTCATACAGATACGCAGTATTTT. This translates into CASSSLPPGSHTDTQYF.

The chain uses TRBV10-2 and TRBJ2-7; D is unclear. CDR1 and CDR2 (germline): WSHSY, SAAADI. Trimming took off 6 bases at V and 2 bases at J, with 8 bases between the two ends. The CDR3 extends over 12 amino acids. The CDR3, as DNA: TGCGCCAGCAGCCAGTCCGCCTACGAGCAGTACTTC. Protein product: CASSQSAYEQYF.

The J gene is TRBJ1-1, the V gene TRBV25-1; weak D call: TRBD1 (6 bases). CDR1 and CDR2 from the germline V gene are MGHDK and SYGVNS. V lost 6 bases, J lost 1 base, and 12 bases lay in between. This CDR3 has 14 residues. The CDR3 nucleotides read TGTGCCAGCAGCCCGGGGGCAGGGAACACTGAAGCTTTCTTT. This codes for CASSPGAGNTEAFF.

The chain links TRBV7-2 to TRBJ2-3, with TRBD2 matching over 11 bases. The CDR3 spans 18 residues. V shed 2 bases, J shed 5 bases, and the junction held 12 bases outside the gene matches. Germline V gene lookup returns CDR1 SGHTA and CDR2 FQGNSA. The CDR3 sequence: CASSLRAELAGVLDTQYF. DNA for the CDR3: TGTGCCAGCAGCTTAAGGGCGGAACTAGCGGGAGTCTTAGATACGCAGTATTTT.

The CDR3 loop is CASSLGRYLTPGELFF. The CDR3 coding sequence is TGCGCCAGCAGCCTGGGACGGTATCTTACCCCCGGGGAGCTGTTTTTT. The chain is built from TRBV5-1 and TRBJ2-2; D is perhaps TRBD1 or TRBD2 (5 bases each). Germline V gene sequence: CDR1 SGHRS, CDR2 YFSETQ. V dropped 4 bases and J dropped 6 bases, with 19 bases sitting between them. CDR3 size: 16 residues.

The J gene is TRBJ2-7, the V gene TRBV6-6, with TRBD1 matching 7 bases. In germline, CDR1 is MNHNY, CDR2 SVGAGI (reference sequence). V lost 6 bases to trimming and J lost 1 base; unmatched junction nucleotides: 9. This CDR3 comprises 15 residues. CDR3 amino acids: CASSPGTAISYEQYF. CDR3 DNA: TGTGCCAGCAGCCCAGGGACAGCTATTTCCTACGAGCAGTACTTC.

The chain joins TRBV5-6 to TRBJ2-3, with 10 bases that match TRBD2. Germline V gene sequence: CDR1 SGHDT, CDR2 YYEEEE. The ends lost 1 base at V and 3 bases at J; junction bases unmatched: 5. The CDR3 totals 16 residues. The CDR3 region has the DNA TGTGCCAGCAGCTTGTTACTAGCGGGATCGACAGATACGCAGTATTTT. Translating it yields CASSLLLAGSTDTQYF.

A remark on this clone: Other nucleotide sequences in the sample specify the same CDR3. J is TRBJ1-1 and V is TRBV7-9; no definite D call. This CDR3 contains 13 residues. The V end was cut by 0 bases, the J end by 1 base, with 3 bases between. Germline V gives CDR1 SEHNR, CDR2 FQNEAQ (reference sequence). The CDR3 DNA reads as TGTGCCAGCAGCTTAGCAGGGAACACTGAAGCTTTCTTT. It is translated as CASSLAGNTEAFF.

This chain connects TRBV15 to TRBJ1-5; D remains unclear. The CDR3 is 12 residues long. Germline CDR1 LNHNV, CDR2 YYDKDF (reference sequence). V lost 5 bases to trimming and J lost 7 bases, with 9 bases between them. The chain's CDR3 is CATSVPGQPQHF. The CDR3 coding sequence is TGTGCCACCAGCGTCCCGGGCCAGCCCCAGCATTTT.

This chain links TRBV7-2 with TRBJ1-2; 8 bases map to TRBD1. The CDR3 contains 15 residues. J was trimmed by 3 bases and V by 3 bases; bases with no gene match: 6. Germline CDR1 is SGHTA and CDR2 is FQGNSA. In DNA, the CDR3 is TGTGCCAGCAGCTTCCAGGGGGCCCCTGACTATGGCTACACCTTC. It yields the protein CASSFQGAPDYGYTF.

This clone was recorded once. The rearrangement uses TRBV5-4 and TRBJ1-2; no clear D. CDR1 SGHNT and CDR2 YYREEE come from the germline V gene (reference sequence). The CDR3 spans 12 residues. V was trimmed by 0 bases and J by 5 bases, leaving 5 bases between them. CDR3 nucleotide sequence: TGTGCCAGCAGCTTGGCAGGTTATGGCTACACCTTC. Its translation is CASSLAGYGYTF. Drawing the rest from reference TRBV5-4 and TRBJ1-2, the complete variable domain is ETGVTQSPTHLIKTRGQQVTLRCSSQSGHNTVSWYQQALGQGPQFIFQYYREEENGRGNFPPRFSGLQFPNYSSELNVNALELDDSALYLCASSLAGYGYTFGSGTRLTVV.

The rearrangement uses TRBV19 and TRBJ2-2; 7 bases align to TRBD1. The trim removed 6 bases at V and 7 bases at J, leaving 8 bases unmatched. In germline, CDR1 is LNHDA, CDR2 SQIVND (reference sequence). The CDR3 is made up of 14 amino acids. DNA of the CDR3: TGTGCCAGTAGCCCAGACAGGGCCAGCGGGGAGCTGTTTTTT. Translating it yields CASSPDRASGELFF.

The J gene is TRBJ1-5, the V gene TRBV6-5; D is perhaps TRBD1 (6 bases). The germline CDR1 and CDR2 sequences are MNHEY and SVGAGI. V dropped 4 bases and J dropped 3 bases, with 13 bases sitting between them. The CDR3 length is 15 residues. The CDR3 DNA reads TGTGCCAGCAGTTCATCCAACAGGGCCAATCAGCCCCAGCATTTT. Translation gives CASSSSNRANQPQHF.

The chain joins TRBV11-2 to TRBJ2-1, with unresolved D. The ends were cut back, 4 bases at V and 7 bases at J, with 20 bases in the middle. CDR3 length: 16 amino acids. Germline V lookup: CDR1 SGHAT, CDR2 FQNNGV. The DNA for the CDR3 is TGTGCCAGCAGCTCCTCCGGCCCGGGCTTTAAGAATGAGCAGTTCTTC. Protein sequence: CASSSSGPGFKNEQFF. Using reference TRBV11-2 and TRBJ2-1 for the parts outside the CDR3, the full variable domain is EAGVAQSPRYKIIEKRQSVAFWCNPISGHATLYWYQQILGQGPKLLIQFQNNGVVDDSQLPKDRFSAERLKGVDSTLKIQPAKLEDSAVYLCASSSSGPGFKNEQFFGPGTRLTVL.

The J gene is TRBJ1-1, the V gene TRBV7-3; D perhaps matches TRBD1 (5 bases). V was pared by 5 bases and J by 5 bases, with 12 bases between. Per the germline V gene, CDR1 is SGHTA and CDR2 is FQGTGA. The CDR3 loop spans 13 amino acids. This chain's CDR3 is CASSPRGKTEAFF. The CDR3 region has the DNA TGTGCCAGCAGCCCGCGGGGGAAGACTGAAGCTTTCTTT. Supplemented by reference TRBV7-3 and TRBJ1-1, the full variable domain reads GAGVSQTPSNKVTEKGKYVELRCDPISGHTALYWYRQSLGQGPEFLIYFQGTGAADDSGLPNDRFFAVRPEGSVSTLKIQRTERGDSAVYLCASSPRGKTEAFFGQGTRLTVV.

Only one count was recorded for this clone. The V call is TRBV9, the J call TRBJ1-1, with unresolved D. The CDR3 length is 13 residues. Germline V gives CDR1 SGDLS, CDR2 YYNGEE. Trimming cost V 3 bases and J 4 bases, with 10 bases left between them. The CDR3 reads CASSATLGTEAFF. The CDR3 DNA reads as TGTGCCAGCAGCGCCACGCTGGGCACTGAAGCTTTCTTT.

A single count supports this clone. This chain uses TRBV2 with TRBJ1-1, with D possibly being TRBD1 (6 bases). The CDR3 has 14 residues. Trimming cost V 8 bases and J 1 base, with 14 bases left between them. The germline V gene encodes CDR1 SNHLY and CDR2 FYNNEI. The CDR3 region is CASASEGQNTEAFF. DNA for the CDR3: TGTGCCAGCGCGTCTGAGGGACAGAACACTGAAGCTTTCTTT.

As DNA, the CDR3 is TGTGCCAGCAGCTTGCAGGGTCAAGAGACCCAGTACTTC. This codes for CASSLQGQETQYF. The chain couples TRBV5-5 to TRBJ2-5, with D perhaps TRBD1 (5 bases). Trimming removed 1 base from V and 2 bases from J, with 6 bases in between. This CDR3 spans 13 amino acids. The germline gives CDR1 SGHKS, CDR2 YYEKEE (reference sequence).

The chain joins TRBV5-6 to TRBJ1-4, with a possible D match to TRBD1 (6 bases). Germline V lookup: CDR1 SGHDT, CDR2 YYEEEE. The CDR3 is 13 amino acids. The ends were cut back, 1 base at V and 8 bases at J, with 9 bases in the middle. The CDR3 DNA reads as TGTGCCAGCAGCTTGCTGACAGGCGAAAAACTGTTTTTT. This sequence encodes CASSLLTGEKLFF.

This clone came up a few times. One end of the junction fails to match germline, which may point to a read error. This chain joins TRBV29-1 and TRBJ1-2, with D unresolved. The CDR3 covers 12 residues. Germline V lookup: CDR1 SQVTM, CDR2 ANQGSEA. CDR3 bases: TGCAGCGTCGAAGACAATAACTATGGCTACACCTTC. It encodes CSVEDNNYGYTF.

The chain has TRBV6-5 and TRBJ2-3, with 10 bases fitting TRBD2. The length of the CDR3 is 14 residues. CDR1 is MNHEY and CDR2 is SVGAGI in the germline V gene. V gave up 7 bases and J gave up 3 bases; unmatched junction bases: 4. The CDR3: CASTPSGRTDTQYF. The CDR3 DNA reads TGTGCCAGCACCCCTAGCGGGAGAACAGATACGCAGTATTTT.

CDR3 in amino acids: CASSDRAYRPAGEQYF. The CDR3 nucleotides are TGCGCCAGCAGTGATCGGGCGTATCGGCCCGCCGGCGAGCAGTACTTC. The chain employs TRBV10-2 and TRBJ2-7; D not certain. V was clipped by 3 bases and J by 6 bases, with 21 bases between them. The CDR3 contains 16 residues. Germline V gene sequence: CDR1 WSHSY, CDR2 SAAADI.